Listed below are T cell receptor beta chains from one sample, sequenced in a study of pediatric ulcerative colitis. Only in-frame clones appear in the TCRdb table, and some are missing; sequencing was by immunoSEQ multiplex PCR. The sample lists roughly 64,000 clones, 86% occurring once. The sample comprised blood. The receptors come from a boy between 5 and 17 years old with severe ulcerative colitis. Both conserved end residues are part of each CDR3. D genes are given only for firm matches. Expanded clones get a size class; other rows say once, few or many, or leave the size out.

clone size,D gene,V gene,J gene,CDR3 protein,CDR3 DNA
-,TRBD2,TRBV6-1,TRBJ2-5,CALRGGPETQYF,TGTGCCCTTCGGGGGGGTCCGGAGACCCAGTACTTC
-,-,TRBV6-1,TRBJ1-5,CASSGWADQPQHF,TGTGCCAGCAGTGGGTGGGCGGATCAGCCCCAGCATTTT
-,TRBD2,TRBV27,TRBJ2-1,CASSWQLAGVNEQFF,TGTGCCAGCAGCTGGCAACTAGCGGGAGTCAATGAGCAGTTCTTC
once,-,TRBV7-9,TRBJ2-7,CASSLKGGDPYEQYF,TGTGCCAGCAGCCTCAAAGGGGGTGATCCCTACGAGCAGTACTTC
-,TRBD2,TRBV19,TRBJ2-3,CASSKIAGGPTDTQYF,TGTGCCAGTAGCAAGATAGCGGGAGGGCCTACAGATACGCAGTATTTT
-,-,TRBV15,TRBJ1-4,CATSRDREDEKLFF,TGTGCCACCAGCAGAGATAGAGAAGATGAAAAACTGTTTTTT
once,-,TRBV13,TRBJ2-6,CASSFYRGGPGANVLTF,TGTGCCAGCAGCTTTTACAGGGGGGGCCCTGGGGCCAACGTCCTGACTTTC
-,-,TRBV7-3,TRBJ2-3,CASSPQGRTGTDTQYF,TGTGCCAGCAGTCCCCAGGGAAGGACCGGCACAGATACGCAGTATTTT
-,TRBD2,TRBV15,TRBJ2-1,CATSRGGGGPYNEQFF,TGTGCCACCAGCAGAGGTGGCGGGGGGCCGTACAATGAGCAGTTCTTC
-,-,TRBV11-2,TRBJ2-7,CASSLGGSDEQYF,TGTGCCAGCAGCTTAGGGGGATCGGACGAGCAGTACTTC
few,TRBD1,TRBV6-1,TRBJ1-2,CASSEGQGYGYTF,TGTGCCAGCAGCGAGGGACAGGGTTATGGCTACACCTTC
-,TRBD2,TRBV10-3,TRBJ2-1,CAISQQRGYNEQFF,TGTGCCATCAGTCAGCAGCGGGGCTACAATGAGCAGTTCTTC
once,TRBD1,TRBV10-3,TRBJ2-7,CAISVTGGSSYEQYF,TGTGCCATCAGTGTCACAGGGGGTAGCTCCTACGAGCAGTACTTC
-,-,TRBV30,TRBJ1-5,CAWSEGLRIQPQHF,TGTGCCTGGAGTGAGGGACTGCGGATTCAGCCCCAGCATTTT
-,-,TRBV19,TRBJ2-1,CASSALHNVYNEQFF,TGTGCCAGTAGTGCCCTACATAACGTCTACAATGAGCAGTTCTTC
-,TRBD2,TRBV5-4,TRBJ2-1,CASLAGGSSYNEQFF,TGTGCCTCGTTAGCGGGAGGTAGCTCCTACAATGAGCAGTTCTTC
-,TRBD2,TRBV6-6,TRBJ2-7,CASSFQLAGVGEQYF,TGTGCCAGCAGTTTCCAACTAGCGGGAGTGGGTGAGCAGTACTTC
-,-,TRBV6-1,TRBJ2-6,CASSVRGPGANVLTF,TGTGCCAGCAGTGTTCGGGGGCCCGGGGCCAACGTCCTGACTTTC
-,-,TRBV18,TRBJ1-5,CASSPTITPGNQPQHF,TGTGCCAGCTCACCTACGATCACCCCCGGCAATCAGCCCCAGCATTTT
-,TRBD2,TRBV19,TRBJ2-5,CASSIVLAGGLETQYF,TGTGCCAGTAGTATAGTCCTAGCGGGAGGACTAGAGACCCAGTACTTC
once,TRBD2,TRBV11-2,TRBJ2-7,CASSPQREFSYEQYF,TGTGCCAGCAGCCCACAGCGGGAGTTCTCCTACGAGCAGTACTTC
-,-,TRBV21-1,TRBJ1-1,CASTMRGNTEAFF,TGTGCCAGCACTATGAGGGGAAACACTGAAGCTTTCTTT
-,-,TRBV9,TRBJ2-7,CASSPRATYEQYF,TGTGCCAGCAGCCCTCGGGCCACCTACGAGCAGTACTTC
-,TRBD2,TRBV6-4,TRBJ2-3,CASSDYIAGGIDTQYF,TGTGCCAGCAGTGACTACATAGCGGGAGGGATAGATACGCAGTATTTT
-,-,TRBV5-4,TRBJ2-7,CASSFGYPGSPLYEQYF,TGTGCCAGCAGCTTCGGTTATCCCGGGAGCCCCCTCTACGAGCAGTACTTC
-,TRBD2,TRBV6-5,TRBJ2-3,CASSYSAGEDTQYF,TGTGCCAGCAGTTACTCGGCGGGAGAAGATACGCAGTATTTT
-,TRBD1,TRBV4-1,TRBJ1-4,CASSHGTAATNEKLFF,TGCGCCAGCAGCCATGGGACAGCTGCAACTAATGAAAAACTGTTTTTT
few,-,TRBV6-4,TRBJ2-2,CASSDRDTGELFF,TGTGCCAGCAGTGACAGGGACACCGGGGAGCTGTTTTTT
-,-,TRBV15,TRBJ1-5,CATSTTGGANQPQHF,TGTGCCACCAGCACAACGGGGGGCGCAAATCAGCCCCAGCATTTT
-,-,TRBV6-6,TRBJ2-3,CASIRADPDTQYF,TGTGCCAGCATTAGGGCAGACCCCGATACGCAGTATTTT
-,TRBD2,TRBV7-2,TRBJ2-1,CASSVTSGRYNEQFF,TGTGCCAGCAGCGTAACTAGCGGGAGATACAATGAGCAGTTCTTC
-,-,TRBV7-2,TRBJ1-2,CASSEGLYGYTF,TGTGCCAGCAGCGAGGGACTATATGGCTACACCTTC
-,-,TRBV5-1,TRBJ2-3,CASSFDGLRQYF,TGCGCCAGCAGCTTCGACGGACTCCGGCAGTATTTT
-,TRBD2,TRBV11-3,TRBJ2-3,CASSFSGRGDGTQYF,TGTGCCAGCAGTTTTAGCGGGAGGGGGGACGGAACGCAGTATTTT
-,-,TRBV11-2,TRBJ2-7,CASSLDNSYEQYF,TGTGCCAGCAGCTTAGACAACTCCTACGAGCAGTACTTC
few,TRBD1,TRBV9,TRBJ1-1,CASSASQGAEAFF,TGTGCCAGCAGCGCCTCACAGGGGGCTGAAGCTTTCTTT
few,-,TRBV27,TRBJ2-7,CASSLTDGESYEQYF,TGTGCCAGCAGTCTCACCGACGGGGAATCCTACGAGCAGTACTTC
-,-,TRBV11-2,TRBJ2-1,CASSSMLQVYNEQFF,TGTGCCAGCAGCTCAATGTTACAGGTGTACAATGAGCAGTTCTTC
-,-,TRBV5-4,TRBJ1-2,CASSYLPENYGYTF,TGTGCCAGCAGCTACCTACCGGAAAACTATGGCTACACCTTC
-,TRBD1,TRBV6-1,TRBJ1-2,CASRNPGTDYGYTF,TGTGCCAGCAGAAACCCCGGGACAGACTATGGCTACACCTTC
-,-,TRBV12-5,TRBJ2-2,CASGLVLDTGELFF,TGTGCTAGTGGTTTGGTACTTGACACCGGGGAGCTGTTTTTT
-,TRBD2,TRBV4-2,TRBJ2-7,CASSQGLGLAGPYEQYF,TGTGCCAGCAGCCAGGGTTTGGGCCTAGCGGGACCCTACGAGCAGTACTTC
-,-,TRBV2,TRBJ2-6,CASSGLGLGANVLTF,TGTGCCAGCAGTGGTCTAGGGTTGGGGGCCAACGTCCTGACTTTC
-,TRBD2,TRBV5-4,TRBJ2-5,CASSLPSGRGVWTQYF,TGTGCCAGCAGCTTGCCTAGCGGGAGGGGGGTGTGGACCCAGTACTTC
-,TRBD2,TRBV14,TRBJ2-7,CASSLVLAEIYEQYF,TGTGCCAGCAGCCTCGTACTAGCGGAGATCTACGAGCAGTACTTC
-,-,TRBV11-2,TRBJ2-5,CASSPRGAAQETQYF,TGTGCCAGCAGCCCCCGTGGGGCCGCCCAAGAGACCCAGTACTTC
-,-,TRBV6-1,TRBJ1-6,CASSELGGWDLISPLHF,TGTGCCAGCAGTGAACTAGGTGGCTGGGATCTTATTTCACCCCTCCACTTT
-,-,TRBV29-1,TRBJ1-4,CSVEGSGGTNEKLFF,TGCAGCGTTGAGGGCTCGGGGGGAACTAATGAAAAACTGTTTTTT
few,-,TRBV7-2,TRBJ2-7,CASSLVALGDEQYF,TGTGCCAGCAGCTTAGTAGCATTGGGGGATGAGCAGTACTTC
-,-,TRBV15,TRBJ2-1,CATSRDVIASSYNEQFF,TGTGCCACCAGCAGAGATGTAATAGCTAGCTCCTACAATGAGCAGTTCTTC
-,TRBD1,TRBV27,TRBJ2-5,CASSDRGPWETQYF,TGTGCCAGCTCGGACAGGGGGCCTTGGGAGACCCAGTACTTC
-,TRBD1,TRBV10-1,TRBJ2-7,CASSEGTGFQQYF,TGCGCCAGCAGTGAGGGGACAGGGTTTCAGCAGTACTTC